Sequencing of this TCR beta chain was carried out in a study of blood T cells in healthy people across ages. Study-wide findings and caveats: A roughly linear fall in TCR beta diversity per million T cells was seen with increasing age.

In germline, CDR1 is ENHRY, CDR2 SYGVKD. This CDR3 spans 15 amino acids. Trimming removed 0 bases from V and 5 bases from J; junction bases left unmatched: 7. Healthy individuals of Caucasian origin from Russia, aged roughly 6 to 100, served as donors. This clonotype was counted a few times. Its antigen is undetermined. It was with a sample-barcoded 5' primer and a J-beta primer mix that a second PCR of about 6 to 11 cycles was run. No fewer than 3 million CDR3-containing paired-end reads came from each sample. TCRdb reprocessed the 5' RACE reads via MiXCR and lists one record per CDR3 protein. The sample lists fewer than 900,000 distinct CDR3 sequences, around 34% occurring once.

The TCR sequence derives from a man between 18 and 29 years old in good health. V gene TRBV10-3 combines with J gene TRBJ2-7; 7 nucleotides line up with TRBD2. What was sequenced was blood. DNA of the CDR3: TGTGCCATCAGTGAGTCGGGCGGGGGTTTCGACGAGCAGTACTTC. Translation: CAISESGGGFDEQYF.